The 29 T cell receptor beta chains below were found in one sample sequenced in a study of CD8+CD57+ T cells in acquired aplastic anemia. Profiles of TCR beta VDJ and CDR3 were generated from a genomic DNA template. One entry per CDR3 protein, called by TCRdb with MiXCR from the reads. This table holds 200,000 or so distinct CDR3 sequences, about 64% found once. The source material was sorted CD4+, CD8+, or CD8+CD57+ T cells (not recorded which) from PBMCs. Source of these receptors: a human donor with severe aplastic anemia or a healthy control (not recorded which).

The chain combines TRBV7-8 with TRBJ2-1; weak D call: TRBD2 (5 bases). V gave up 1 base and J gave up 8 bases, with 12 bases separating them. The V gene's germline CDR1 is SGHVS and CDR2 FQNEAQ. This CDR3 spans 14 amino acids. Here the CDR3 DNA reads TGTGCCAGCAGCTTAGGCGGGTCTGTCGATGAGCAGTTCTTC. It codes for CASSLGGSVDEQFF. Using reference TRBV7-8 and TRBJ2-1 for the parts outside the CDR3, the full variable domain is GAGVSQSPRYKVAKRGQDVALRCDPISGHVSLFWYQQALGQGPEFLTYFQNEAQLDKSGLPSDRFFAERPEGSVSTLKIQRTQQEDSAVYLCASSLGGSVDEQFFGPGTRLTVL.

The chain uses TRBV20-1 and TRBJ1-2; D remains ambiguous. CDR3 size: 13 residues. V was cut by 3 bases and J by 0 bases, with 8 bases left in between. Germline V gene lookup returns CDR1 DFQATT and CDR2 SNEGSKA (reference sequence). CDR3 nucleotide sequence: TGCAGTGCTAGCACGGAAGCTAACTATGGCTACACCTTC. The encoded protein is CSASTEANYGYTF.

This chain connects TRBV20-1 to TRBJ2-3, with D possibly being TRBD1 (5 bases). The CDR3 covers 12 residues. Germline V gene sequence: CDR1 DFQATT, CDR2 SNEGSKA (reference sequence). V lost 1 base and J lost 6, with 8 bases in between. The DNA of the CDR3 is TGCAGTGCTAGAGCAGGGCAGGATACGCAGTATTTT. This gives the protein CSARAGQDTQYF.

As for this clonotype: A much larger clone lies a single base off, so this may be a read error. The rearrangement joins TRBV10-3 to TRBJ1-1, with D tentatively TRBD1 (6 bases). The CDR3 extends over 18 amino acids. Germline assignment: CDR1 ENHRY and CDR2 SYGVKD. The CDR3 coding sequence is TGTGTCAGCAGTTACGCACAGGGTGCGGGTCAGGCGAACACTGAAGCTTTCTTT. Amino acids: CVSSYAQGAGQANTEAFF.

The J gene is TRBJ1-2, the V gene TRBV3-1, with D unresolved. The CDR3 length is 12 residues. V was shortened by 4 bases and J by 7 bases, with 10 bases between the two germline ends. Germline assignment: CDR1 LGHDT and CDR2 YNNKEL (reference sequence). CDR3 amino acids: CASSRLRGGYTF. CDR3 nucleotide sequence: TGTGCCAGCAGCCGCCTCCGGGGTGGCTACACCTTC.

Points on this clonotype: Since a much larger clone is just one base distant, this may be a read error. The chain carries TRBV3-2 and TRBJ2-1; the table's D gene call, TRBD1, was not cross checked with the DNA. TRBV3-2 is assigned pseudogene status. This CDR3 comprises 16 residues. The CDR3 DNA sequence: TGTGCCAGCAGCCTAAGGCGGGTCGGGCAGGCCAATGAGCAGTTCTTC. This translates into CASSLRRVGQANEQFF.

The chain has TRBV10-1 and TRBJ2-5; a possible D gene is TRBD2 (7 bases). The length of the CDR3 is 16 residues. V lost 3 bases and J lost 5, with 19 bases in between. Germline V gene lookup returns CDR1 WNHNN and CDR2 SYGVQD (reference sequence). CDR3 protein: CASSEGGAGLEETQYF. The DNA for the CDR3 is TGCGCCAGCAGTGAAGGGGGGGCCGGACTGGAGGAGACCCAGTACTTC.

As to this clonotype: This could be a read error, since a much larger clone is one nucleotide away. The CDR3 nucleotides are TGTGCCCGCCATGCCCCAGGATACTATGGCTACACCTTC. Encoded protein: CARHAPGYYGYTF. V and J are TRBV12-3 or TRBV12-4 and TRBJ1-2; no definite D call. This CDR3 region has 13 residues. The V end lost 11 bases, the J end lost 3 bases, and 16 bases lay between the germline ends.

The CDR3 loop is CSAPSLASLTKQYF. CDR3 DNA sequence: TGCAGTGCCCCTTCCCTAGCGAGCCTTACGAAGCAGTACTTC. This chain uses TRBV20-1 with TRBJ2-7, with D perhaps matching TRBD2 (6 bases). Trimming pared 6 bases from V and 8 bases from J, leaving 23 bases between. Germline lookup yields CDR1 DFQATT and CDR2 SNEGSKA (reference sequence). There are 14 residues in the CDR3.

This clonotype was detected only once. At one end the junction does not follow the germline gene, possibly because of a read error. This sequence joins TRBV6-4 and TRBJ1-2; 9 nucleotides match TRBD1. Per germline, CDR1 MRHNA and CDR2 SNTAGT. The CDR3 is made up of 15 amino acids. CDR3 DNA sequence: TGTGCCATCAGTGAGTCACAGGGGGCAGGCTATGGCTACACCTTC. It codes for CAISESQGAGYGYTF.

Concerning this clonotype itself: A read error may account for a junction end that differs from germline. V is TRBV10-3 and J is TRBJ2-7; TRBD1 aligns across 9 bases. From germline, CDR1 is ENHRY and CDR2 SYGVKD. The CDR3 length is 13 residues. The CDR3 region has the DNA TGTACCATCAGTGGGGGACAGGGATACGAGCAGTACTTC. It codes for CTISGGQGYEQYF.

The CDR3 region is CASSSLLDPKTQYF. The CDR3 nucleotides read TGTGCCAGCAGCTCCCTCCTAGACCCAAAGACCCAGTACTTC. The rearrangement uses TRBV5-4 and TRBJ2-5; unclear D gene. Per germline, CDR1 SGHNT and CDR2 YYREEE (reference sequence). The V gene lost 3 bases and the J gene lost 6 bases, with 15 bases spanning the gap. The CDR3 is 14 amino acids.

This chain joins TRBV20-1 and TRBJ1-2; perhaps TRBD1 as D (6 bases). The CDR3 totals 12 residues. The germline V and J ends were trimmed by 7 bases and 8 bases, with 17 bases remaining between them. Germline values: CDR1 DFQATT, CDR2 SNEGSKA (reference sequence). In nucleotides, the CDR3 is TGCAGTGTCACGAAACAGGGAGTGGGCTACACCTTC. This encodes CSVTKQGVGYTF.

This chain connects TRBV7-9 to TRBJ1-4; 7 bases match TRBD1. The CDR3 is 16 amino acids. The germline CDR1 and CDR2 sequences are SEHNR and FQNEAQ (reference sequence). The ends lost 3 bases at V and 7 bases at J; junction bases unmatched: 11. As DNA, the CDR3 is TGTGCCAGCAGCTTGGGGCGAGAGGGGGCTTTTGAAAAACTGTTTTTT. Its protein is CASSLGREGAFEKLFF.

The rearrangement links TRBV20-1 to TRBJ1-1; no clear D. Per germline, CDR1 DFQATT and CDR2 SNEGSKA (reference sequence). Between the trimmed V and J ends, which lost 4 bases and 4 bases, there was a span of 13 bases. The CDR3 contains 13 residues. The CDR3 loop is CSATNLGSTEAFF. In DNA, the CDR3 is TGCAGTGCTACCAACTTGGGGAGCACTGAAGCTTTCTTT.

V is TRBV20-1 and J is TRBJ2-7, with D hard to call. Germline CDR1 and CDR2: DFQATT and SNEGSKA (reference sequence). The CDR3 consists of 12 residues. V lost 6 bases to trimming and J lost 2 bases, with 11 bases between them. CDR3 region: CSAPSGTYEQYF. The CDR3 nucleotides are TGCAGTGCCCCCTCTGGGACCTACGAGCAGTACTTC.

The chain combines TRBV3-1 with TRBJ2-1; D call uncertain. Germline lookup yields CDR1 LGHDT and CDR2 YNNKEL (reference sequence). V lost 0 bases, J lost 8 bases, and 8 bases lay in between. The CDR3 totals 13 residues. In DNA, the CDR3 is TGTGCCAGCAGCCAAGATTTAGTGGATGAGCAGTTCTTC. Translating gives CASSQDLVDEQFF.

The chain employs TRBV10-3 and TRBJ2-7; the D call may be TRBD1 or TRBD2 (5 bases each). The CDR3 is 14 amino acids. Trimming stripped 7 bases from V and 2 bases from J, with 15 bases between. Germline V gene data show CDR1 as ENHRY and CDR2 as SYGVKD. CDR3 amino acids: CAITRDQQPYEQYF. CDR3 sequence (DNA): TGTGCCATCACCCGGGACCAGCAACCCTACGAGCAGTACTTC.

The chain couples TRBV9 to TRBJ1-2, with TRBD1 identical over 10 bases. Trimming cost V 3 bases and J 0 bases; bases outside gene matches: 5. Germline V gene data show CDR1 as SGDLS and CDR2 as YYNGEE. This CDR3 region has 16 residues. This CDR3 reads CASSEGDRGSNYGYTF. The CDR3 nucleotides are TGTGCCAGCAGCGAGGGGGACAGGGGTTCTAACTATGGCTACACCTTC.

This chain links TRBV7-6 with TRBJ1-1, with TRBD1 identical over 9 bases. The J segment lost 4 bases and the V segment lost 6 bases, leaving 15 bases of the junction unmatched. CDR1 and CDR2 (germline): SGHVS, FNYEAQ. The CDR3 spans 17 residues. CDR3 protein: CASSQFGTGRWITEAFF. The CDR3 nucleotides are TGTGCCAGCAGTCAATTCGGGACAGGGAGATGGATCACTGAAGCTTTCTTT.

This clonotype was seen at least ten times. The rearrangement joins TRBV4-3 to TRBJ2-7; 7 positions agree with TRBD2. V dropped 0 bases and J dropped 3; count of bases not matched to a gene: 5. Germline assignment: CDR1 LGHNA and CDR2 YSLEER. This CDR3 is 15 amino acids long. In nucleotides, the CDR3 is TGCGCCAGCAGCCAAGAGTTACTAGCGAGCTACGAGCAGTACTTC. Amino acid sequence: CASSQELLASYEQYF.

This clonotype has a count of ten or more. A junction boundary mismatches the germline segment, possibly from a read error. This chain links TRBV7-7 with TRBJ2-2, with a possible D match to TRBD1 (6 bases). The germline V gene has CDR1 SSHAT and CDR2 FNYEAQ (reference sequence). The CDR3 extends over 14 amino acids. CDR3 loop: CASSQARGTGELFF. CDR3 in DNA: TGTGCTAGCAGCCAAGCCAGGGGCACCGGGGAGCTGTTTTTT.

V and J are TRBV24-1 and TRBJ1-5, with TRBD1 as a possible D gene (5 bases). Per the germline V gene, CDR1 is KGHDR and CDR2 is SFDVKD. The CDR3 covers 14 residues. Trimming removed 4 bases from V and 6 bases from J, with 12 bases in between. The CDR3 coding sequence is TGTGCCACCAGTGACAGGGCTTACGGTCAGCCCCAGCATTTT. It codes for CATSDRAYGQPQHF.

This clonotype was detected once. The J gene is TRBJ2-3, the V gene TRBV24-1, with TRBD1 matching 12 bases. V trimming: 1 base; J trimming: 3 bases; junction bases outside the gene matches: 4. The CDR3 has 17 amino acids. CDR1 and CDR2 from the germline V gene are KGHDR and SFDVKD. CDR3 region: CATSDFGTGGWTDTQYF. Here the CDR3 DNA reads TGTGCCACCAGTGATTTTGGGACAGGGGGCTGGACAGATACGCAGTATTTT.

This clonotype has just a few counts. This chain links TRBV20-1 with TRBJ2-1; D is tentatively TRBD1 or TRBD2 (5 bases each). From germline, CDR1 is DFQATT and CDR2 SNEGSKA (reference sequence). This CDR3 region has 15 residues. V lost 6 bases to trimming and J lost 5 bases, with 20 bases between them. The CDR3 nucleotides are TGCAGTGCCCACGGACTGGGGGTTTTGAACAATGAGCAGTTCTTC. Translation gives CSAHGLGVLNNEQFF.

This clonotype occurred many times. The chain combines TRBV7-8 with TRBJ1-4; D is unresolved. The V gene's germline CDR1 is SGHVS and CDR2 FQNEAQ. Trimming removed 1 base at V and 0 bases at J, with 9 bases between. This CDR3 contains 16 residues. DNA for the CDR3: TGTGCCAGCAGCTTAGAACTCTCCCCAACTAATGAAAAACTGTTTTTT. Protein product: CASSLELSPTNEKLFF. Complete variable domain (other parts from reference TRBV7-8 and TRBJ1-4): GAGVSQSPRYKVAKRGQDVALRCDPISGHVSLFWYQQALGQGPEFLTYFQNEAQLDKSGLPSDRFFAERPEGSVSTLKIQRTQQEDSAVYLCASSLELSPTNEKLFFGSGTQLSVL.

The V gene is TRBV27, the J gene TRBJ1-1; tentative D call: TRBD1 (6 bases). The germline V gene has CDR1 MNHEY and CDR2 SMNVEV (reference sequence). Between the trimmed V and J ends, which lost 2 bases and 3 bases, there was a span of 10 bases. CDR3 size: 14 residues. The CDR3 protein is CASSLRGWYTEAFF. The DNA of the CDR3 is TGTGCCAGCAGTTTAAGGGGGTGGTACACTGAAGCTTTCTTT.

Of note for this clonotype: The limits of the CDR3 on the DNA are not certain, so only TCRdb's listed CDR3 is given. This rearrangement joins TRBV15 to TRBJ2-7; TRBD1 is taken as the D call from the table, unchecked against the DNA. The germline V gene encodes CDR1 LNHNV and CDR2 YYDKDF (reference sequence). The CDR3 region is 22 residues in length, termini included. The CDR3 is CATSSSIYLCSVEGGTVYEQYF.

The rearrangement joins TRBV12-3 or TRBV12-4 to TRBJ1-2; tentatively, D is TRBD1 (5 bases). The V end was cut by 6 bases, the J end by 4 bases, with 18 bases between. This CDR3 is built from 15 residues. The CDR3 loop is CASSGRLDRSYGYTF. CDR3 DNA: TGTGCCAGCAGCGGAAGACTCGACAGAAGCTATGGCTACACCTTC.